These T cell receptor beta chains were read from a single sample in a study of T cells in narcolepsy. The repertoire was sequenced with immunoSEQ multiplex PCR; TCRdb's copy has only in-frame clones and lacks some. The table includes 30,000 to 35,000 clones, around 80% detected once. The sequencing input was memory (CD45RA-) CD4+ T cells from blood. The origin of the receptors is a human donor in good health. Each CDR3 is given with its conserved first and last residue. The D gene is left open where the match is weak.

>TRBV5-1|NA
CASRRELAYEQYF
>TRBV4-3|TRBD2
CASSQDLRGGLSTDTQYF
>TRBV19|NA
CASNGGGASPYEQYF
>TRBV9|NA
CASSVEVLSEKLFF
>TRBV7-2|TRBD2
CASRPLAGISYEQYF
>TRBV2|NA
CASRVARNTGELFF
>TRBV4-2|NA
CASSQARGASEQFF
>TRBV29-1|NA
CSGQGGPRRRNEQFF
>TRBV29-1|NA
CSAGLYNEQFF
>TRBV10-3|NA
CAISESRHMGEKLFF
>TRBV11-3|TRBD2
CASSSGTRGNTGELFF
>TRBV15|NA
CATSRDTGEGKLFF
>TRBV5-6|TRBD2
CASSFGRVDEQFF
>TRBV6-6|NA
CASSRGSGNTIYF
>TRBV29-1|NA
CSVVWGNQPQHF
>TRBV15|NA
CATRGRDYEQYF
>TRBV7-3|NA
CASSDPRVGETQYF
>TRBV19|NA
CASRERYALSEAFF
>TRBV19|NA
CASSMGVWGAGNTEAFF
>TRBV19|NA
CASSIRGEQYF
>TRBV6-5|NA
CASSYDRKNTEAFF
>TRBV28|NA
CASSPPPDRPGYTF
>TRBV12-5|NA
CASGFRAVHNEQFF
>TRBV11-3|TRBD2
CASGPVAGGLEQYF
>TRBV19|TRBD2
CASSYRTSGTYEQYF
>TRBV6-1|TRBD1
CASSEQQGVGQPQHF
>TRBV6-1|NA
CASSDLPDPLYQPQHF
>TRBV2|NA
CASSEIGTGRGTEAFF
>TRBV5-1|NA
CASSLAVDSYEQYF
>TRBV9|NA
CASSPHRSSYNEQFF
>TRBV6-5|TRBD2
CASSYRTSGNTGELFF
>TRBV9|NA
CASSVGPYQETQYF
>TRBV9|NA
CASSPHGTGRAATEAFF
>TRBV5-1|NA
CASSFGDTRSYEQYF
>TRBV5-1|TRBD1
CASSLVWDRGIGANVLTF
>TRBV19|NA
CASSIKYSPVGEQFF
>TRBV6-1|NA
CASSEGGAGNQPQHF
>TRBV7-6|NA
CASSLRGGSNTGELFF
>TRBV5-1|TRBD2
CASSLERGVQETQYF
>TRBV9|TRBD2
CASSVDQRGVGELFF
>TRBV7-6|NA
CASRPTPGLENTEAFF
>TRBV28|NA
CASSNTGFSGANVLTF
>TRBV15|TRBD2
CATRGLAAYNEQFF
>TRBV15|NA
CATSRRGVIEKLFF
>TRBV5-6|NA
CASSYPYRDQSYEQYF
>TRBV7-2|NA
CHSGLGNTIYF